The clone carrying this T cell receptor beta chain has just a few counts. Its antigen is currently unknown. Per the germline V gene, CDR1 is SQVTM and CDR2 is ANQGSEA. Trimming pared 4 bases from V and 6 bases from J, leaving 12 bases between. This CDR3 is built from 12 residues. TCRdb processed the 5' RACE reads anew with MiXCR; each CDR3 protein has one entry. The data hold approximately 260,000 distinct CDR3 sequences, with about 20% observed a single time. This specimen belongs to a study of T-cell memory formation after mild COVID-19. Study-level findings and limits: Second-wave clones peaking on day 37 lacked confirmed SARS-CoV-2 specificity. Clones that contracted from day 15 to 85 were balanced CD4/CD8, while later expanders leaned CD4+. Prior to infection, memory already included some responding clones, suggesting cross-reactive memory joined.

V is TRBV29-1 and J is TRBJ1-2; no clear D. Input material: PBMCs or a T cell subset sorted from them (not recorded which). The clonotype comes from a young man who had mild COVID-19 (a few samples of this study predate the infection). Cell type and time point are not known. The CDR3 loop is CSVVGGGDGYTF. The CDR3 coding sequence is TGCAGCGTTGTCGGAGGCGGGGATGGCTACACCTTC.